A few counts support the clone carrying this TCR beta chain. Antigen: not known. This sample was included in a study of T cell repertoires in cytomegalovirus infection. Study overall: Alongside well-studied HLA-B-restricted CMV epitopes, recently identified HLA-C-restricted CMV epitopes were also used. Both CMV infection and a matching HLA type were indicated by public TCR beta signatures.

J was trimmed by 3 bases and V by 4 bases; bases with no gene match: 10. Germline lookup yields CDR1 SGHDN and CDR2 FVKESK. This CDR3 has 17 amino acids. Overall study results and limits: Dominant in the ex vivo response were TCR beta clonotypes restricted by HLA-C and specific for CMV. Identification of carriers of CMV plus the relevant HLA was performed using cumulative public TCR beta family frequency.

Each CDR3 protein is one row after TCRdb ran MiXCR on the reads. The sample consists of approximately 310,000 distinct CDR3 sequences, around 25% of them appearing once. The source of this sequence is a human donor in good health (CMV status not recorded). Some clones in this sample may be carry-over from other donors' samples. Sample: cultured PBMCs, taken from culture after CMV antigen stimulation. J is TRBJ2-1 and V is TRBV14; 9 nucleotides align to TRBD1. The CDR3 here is CASSPRWGTGLYNEQFF. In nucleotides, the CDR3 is TGTGCCAGCAGCCCGCGGTGGGGGACAGGGCTCTACAATGAGCAGTTCTTC.